The next 19 T cell receptor beta chains were all read from a single sample in a study of OX40 agonist ivuxolimab in advanced cancers. Produced via immunoSEQ multiplex PCR; TCRdb's table is partial and in-frame only. The sample holds around 62,000 clones, around 80% seen once. The sample consisted of CD4+ or CD8+ T cells sorted from blood, taken in a trial of the OX40 agonist ivuxolimab. The receptors were gathered from an adult with an advanced solid tumor such as melanoma, head and neck, liver or kidney cancer.

The gene calls are TRBV18 and TRBJ2-6; 8 positions match TRBD1. Germline CDR1 KGHSH, CDR2 LQKENI. CDR3 length equals 19 residues. Germline trimming cut 6 bases from V and 0 bases from J; bases unmatched to any gene: 13. The chain's CDR3 is CASSARSGGPFSGANVLTF. CDR3 nucleotide sequence: TGTGCCAGCTCTGCCCGATCAGGGGGCCCCTTCTCTGGGGCCAACGTCCTGACTTTC.

This clone turned up a few times. J is TRBJ1-2 and V is TRBV5-4; no clear D. This CDR3 region has 14 residues. Germline V gives CDR1 SGHNT, CDR2 YYREEE (reference sequence). Trimming took 1 base from V and 8 from J, leaving 15 bases between them. Written as DNA, the CDR3 is TGTGCCAGCAGCTTGACCGATTTACCTGGAGGCTACACCTTC. It codes for CASSLTDLPGGYTF.

The gene calls are TRBV15 and TRBJ2-2; D is undetermined. Germline V gene data show CDR1 as LNHNV and CDR2 as YYDKDF (reference sequence). Deletions cut 0 bases from V and 8 bases from J, with 7 bases between. CDR3 length: 13 amino acids. The CDR3 here is CATSRETGGELFF. The CDR3 nucleotides read TGTGCCACCAGCAGAGAGACCGGGGGGGAGCTGTTTTTT.

This chain uses TRBV7-2 with TRBJ1-1; 8 nucleotides match TRBD1. CDR3 length: 13 residues. The germline V gene encodes CDR1 SGHTA and CDR2 FQGNSA. The CDR3 DNA reads as TGTGCGGGGCGGGGACAGGAAAACACTGAAGCTTTCTTT. Its translation is CAGRGQENTEAFF.

This clone was detected only a few times. The chain uses TRBV19 and TRBJ1-1; a possible D gene is TRBD1 (5 bases). V was pared by 3 bases and J by 8 bases, with 13 bases between. The germline CDR1 and CDR2 sequences are LNHDA and SQIVND (reference sequence). The CDR3 sequence is 13 residues long. In DNA, the CDR3 is TGTGCCAGTAGTATGCGTCCGACAGTAGAAGCTTTCTTT. As protein: CASSMRPTVEAFF.

The rearrangement joins TRBV29-1 to TRBJ2-3; D may be TRBD1 (6 bases). CDR1 SQVTM and CDR2 ANQGSEA come from the germline V gene. V dropped 3 bases and J dropped 0 bases, with 13 bases sitting between them. The CDR3 loop spans 15 amino acids. The chain's CDR3 is CSVELRGSSTDTQYF. The CDR3 DNA reads TGCAGCGTTGAGTTAAGGGGGTCTAGCACAGATACGCAGTATTTT.

This clone was detected a few times. This CDR3 is also generated by other DNA sequences in the sample. This sequence joins TRBV2 and TRBJ1-1; the D gene is possibly TRBD1 (5 bases). Germline assignment: CDR1 SNHLY and CDR2 FYNNEI. The CDR3 runs to 12 residues. V lost 2 bases, J lost 6 bases, and 7 bases lay in between. The CDR3 DNA follows: TGTGCCAGCAGTGAACAGGGACCTGAAGCTTTCTTT. This encodes CASSEQGPEAFF.

This clone was detected once. This rearrangement joins TRBV6-1 to TRBJ2-7, with 8 bases matching TRBD1. The germline gives CDR1 MNHNS, CDR2 SASEGT. CDR3 size: 15 residues. Trimming removed 6 bases from V and 1 base from J; junction bases left unmatched: 8. CDR3 protein: CASRDSYRGSYEQYF. CDR3 nucleotide sequence: TGTGCCAGCAGGGACTCGTACAGGGGGTCCTACGAGCAGTACTTC.

This chain uses TRBV28 with TRBJ2-7; D may be TRBD1 (6 bases). This CDR3 is 13 amino acids long. Trimming removed 9 bases at V and 2 bases at J, with 14 bases between. Per germline, CDR1 MDHEN and CDR2 SYDVKM. CDR3 nucleotide sequence: TGTGCCAGTGCCCGGGACACTACCTACGAGCAGTACTTC. Translated, it gives CASARDTTYEQYF. Full variable domain (outside the CDR3, taken from reference TRBV28 and TRBJ2-7): DVKVTQSSRYLVKRTGEKVFLECVQDMDHENMFWYRQDPGLGLRLIYFSYDVKMKEKGDIPEGYSVSREKKERFSLILESASTNQTSMYLCASARDTTYEQYFGPGTRLTVT.

The chain couples TRBV15 to TRBJ2-5; TRBD1 matches 8 bases. After removal of 5 bases from V and 4 bases from J, the junction contained 9 bases not matched to a gene. This CDR3 has 15 residues. Germline CDR1 LNHNV, CDR2 YYDKDF (reference sequence). The DNA of the CDR3 is TGTGCCACCAGCGGAGCCGGCAGGGGGCGAGAGACCCAGTACTTC. As protein: CATSGAGRGRETQYF.

The chain employs TRBV9 and TRBJ2-3, with 10 bases that match TRBD1. Per germline, CDR1 SGDLS and CDR2 YYNGEE. CDR3 size: 15 residues. With V trimmed by 3 bases and J by 1 base, 2 bases remained unmatched. CDR3 residues: CASSAGTGGTDTQYF. The CDR3 bases are TGTGCCAGCAGCGCCGGGACAGGGGGCACAGATACGCAGTATTTT.

This chain uses TRBV5-1 with TRBJ2-7; no definite D call. The CDR3 consists of 17 residues. Germline assignment: CDR1 SGHRS and CDR2 YFSETQ. Trimming took 4 bases from V and 0 from J, leaving 20 bases between them. The chain's CDR3 is CASSAARGVRSSYEQYF. CDR3 nucleotides: TGCGCCAGCAGCGCTGCGCGTGGGGTACGGTCCTCCTACGAGCAGTACTTC.

V gene TRBV7-9 combines with J gene TRBJ1-2; no clear D. The germline V gene has CDR1 SEHNR and CDR2 FQNEAQ (reference sequence). V was trimmed by 5 bases and J by 4 bases, leaving 8 bases between them. This CDR3 is built from 12 residues. CDR3 DNA sequence: TGTGCCAGCAGCCTGCAGGTCTATGGCTACACCTTC. Its translation is CASSLQVYGYTF.

With regard to this clone: An end of the junction does not agree with germline; a read error may underlie this. V usage is TRBV5-6 and J usage is TRBJ1-1; 9 bases align to TRBD1. The CDR3 covers 16 residues. CDR1 and CDR2 from the germline V gene are SGHDT and YYEEEE. CDR3 bases: TGTGCCAGCAGCTTGGCGGGACAGGGTTTGAAGACTGAAGCTTTCTTT. Translated, it gives CASSLAGQGLKTEAFF.

This clone was seen a handful of times. V gene TRBV5-4 combines with J gene TRBJ2-3; TRBD2 might be the D (6 bases). Germline CDR1 and CDR2: SGHNT and YYREEE (reference sequence). CDR3 length: 15 amino acids. The germline V and J ends were trimmed by 4 bases and 4 bases, with 16 bases remaining between them. CDR3 sequence reads: CASSVEPGGPDTQYF. The DNA of the CDR3 is TGTGCCAGCAGCGTGGAGCCCGGGGGACCAGATACGCAGTATTTT.

The V call is TRBV7-2, the J call TRBJ1-5; no reliable D call. Germline CDR1 is SGHTA and CDR2 is FQGNSA. Trimming removed 1 base at V and 5 bases at J, with 6 bases between. The CDR3 covers 13 residues. The CDR3, as DNA: TGTGCCAGCAGCTTAGGGGGTTATCAGCCCCAGCATTTT. Its translation: CASSLGGYQPQHF.

The J gene is TRBJ2-1, the V gene TRBV7-2, with D possibly being TRBD1 (5 bases). CDR3 length: 13 residues. CDR1 is SGHTA and CDR2 is FQGNSA in the germline V gene. V shed 5 bases and J shed 9 bases, with 14 bases lying between them. CDR3 sequence (DNA): TGTGCCAGCAGCATATCAGGGTGGAGTGAGCAGTTCTTC. It encodes CASSISGWSEQFF.

The rearrangement links TRBV14 to TRBJ1-2; possibly TRBD1 for D (5 bases). Germline V gives CDR1 SGHDN, CDR2 FVKESK. The CDR3 extends over 12 amino acids. V gave up 4 bases and J gave up 4 bases, with 7 bases separating them. CDR3 region: CASSLGGYGYTF. In nucleotides, the CDR3 is TGTGCCAGCAGCCTTGGGGGCTATGGCTACACCTTC.

The V and J genes are TRBV7-9 and TRBJ1-1, with a weak D call TRBD1 (6 bases). The germline gives CDR1 SEHNR, CDR2 FQNEAQ (reference sequence). The CDR3 length is 14 residues. Trimming took 6 bases from V and 0 from J, leaving 11 bases between them. The DNA of the CDR3 is TGTGCCAGCAGAGGGGGTCCGTTGAACACTGAAGCTTTCTTT. It specifies CASRGGPLNTEAFF.